This is a list of T cell receptor beta chains from one sample in a study of CD8+ T cells in alopecia areata. Assay: immunoSEQ multiplex PCR; the TCRdb copy retains only in-frame clones and omits some. Among 90,000 to 120,000 clones listed, 65% to 85% were seen once. The sample in question was CD8+ T cells sorted from blood, obtained at week 24, from a patient treated with tofacitinib. Source of these receptors: a human donor with alopecia areata. Each CDR3 is given with its conserved first and last residue. The order of the fields is V gene, clone size, D gene, J gene, CDR3 protein, CDR3 DNA. The D gene is left open where the match is weak. Size tells how often a clone was seen (once, few, many) or the class of an expanded clone, and some rows leave it out.

>TRBV7-2|.|.|TRBJ2-1
CASSLYGREIPSSYNEQFF
TGTGCCAGCAGCTTATATGGCAGGGAAATTCCCAGCTCCTACAATGAGCAGTTCTTC
>TRBV5-1|.|TRBD1|TRBJ2-5
CASSLARTGDETQYF
TGCGCCAGCAGCTTGGCCCGGACAGGGGACGAGACCCAGTACTTC
>TRBV29-1|.|.|TRBJ2-7
CSVEDSDYEQYF
TGCAGCGTTGAAGATTCAGATTACGAGCAGTACTTC
>TRBV5-4|.|.|TRBJ1-2
CASSLGGFNYGYTF
TGTGCCAGCAGCTTGGGCGGGTTTAACTATGGCTACACCTTC
>TRBV29-1|.|.|TRBJ1-1
CSADTNTEAFF
TGCAGCGCAGATACAAACACTGAAGCTTTCTTT
>TRBV4-1|.|TRBD2|TRBJ2-1
CASSHPVVVLAGGPTYNEQFF
TGCGCCAGCAGCCATCCCGTAGTGGTACTAGCGGGGGGCCCTACCTACAATGAGCAGTTCTTC
>TRBV21-1|.|.|TRBJ2-7
CASSKDQGQGLLVEQYF
TGTGCCAGCAGCAAAGATCAAGGACAGGGGTTATTAGTCGAGCAGTACTTC
>TRBV25-1|.|TRBD1|TRBJ2-1
CASSSGTGVDEQFF
TGTGCCAGCAGTTCCGGGACAGGGGTGGATGAGCAGTTCTTC
>TRBV7-9|.|.|TRBJ2-1
CASSPGSEQFF
TGTGCCAGCAGCCCCGGGTCTGAGCAGTTCTTC
>TRBV19|.|.|TRBJ1-1
CASSMADMMNTEAFF
TGTGCCAGTAGTATGGCGGATATGATGAACACTGAAGCTTTCTTT
>TRBV7-9|.|TRBD1|TRBJ2-7
CASSPRDRGYEQYF
TGTGCCAGCAGCCCACGGGACAGGGGGTACGAGCAGTACTTC
>TRBV15|.|.|TRBJ1-1
CATTLGVNTEAFF
TGTGCCACCACACTCGGAGTTAACACTGAAGCTTTCTTT
>TRBV4-1|.|.|TRBJ1-2
CASSQEPGESYGYTF
TGCGCCAGCAGCCAAGAACCGGGGGAAAGCTATGGCTACACCTTC
>TRBV6-5|.|.|TRBJ2-2
CASSLGHSTGELFF
TGTGCCAGCAGTCTGGGACACTCCACCGGGGAGCTGTTTTTT
>TRBV10-3|.|TRBD1|TRBJ2-3
CAISESDRDVTDTQYF
TGTGCCATCAGTGAAAGTGACAGGGACGTCACAGATACGCAGTATTTT
>TRBV7-9|.|.|TRBJ2-3
CASSSLSTDTQYF
TGTGCCAGCAGCTCCCTAAGCACAGATACGCAGTATTTT
>TRBV2|.|TRBD2|TRBJ2-5
CASSDPPGDSGGKETQYF
TGTGCCAGCAGTGACCCGCCGGGAGATAGCGGGGGGAAAGAGACCCAGTACTTC
>TRBV29-1|.|.|TRBJ1-6
CSVQEEPTSPLHF
TGCAGCGTTCAAGAGGAGCCTACCTCACCCCTCCACTTT
>TRBV7-2|.|TRBD2|TRBJ2-3
CASSLAFGLAGAYTQYF
TGTGCCAGCAGCTTAGCCTTCGGGCTAGCGGGGGCCTATACGCAGTATTTT
>TRBV5-4|.|.|TRBJ1-2
CASSYGGPGYGYTF
TGTGCCAGCAGCTATGGGGGTCCCGGGTATGGCTACACCTTC
>TRBV29-1|.|TRBD1|TRBJ2-7
CSVIQGTSYEQYF
TGCAGCGTGATACAGGGGACCTCCTACGAGCAGTACTTC
>TRBV4-3|once|TRBD2|TRBJ2-1
CASSQDPEGTNPYNEQFF
TGCGCCAGCAGCCAAGACCCCGAGGGGACTAACCCCTACAATGAGCAGTTCTTC
>TRBV6-1|.|TRBD1|TRBJ1-2
CASRVQGASDYGYTF
TGTGCCAGCAGGGTACAGGGGGCGAGCGACTATGGCTACACCTTC
>TRBV10-3|.|.|TRBJ1-1
CASSEAVLGVNTEAFF
TGTGCCAGCAGTGAAGCGGTTCTTGGAGTGAACACTGAAGCTTTCTTT
>TRBV7-9|once|.|TRBJ2-3
CASSHSGSTDTQYF
TGTGCCAGCAGCCATTCGGGTAGCACAGATACGCAGTATTTT
>TRBV19|.|.|TRBJ1-5
CASSTQGPWEPQHF
TGTGCCAGTAGTACCCAGGGACCGTGGGAGCCCCAGCATTTT
>TRBV27|.|TRBD2|TRBJ2-2
CASSSLVELAGSFTGELFF
TGTGCCAGCAGTTCGTTGGTCGAACTAGCGGGGAGTTTCACCGGGGAGCTGTTTTTT
>TRBV6-6|few|TRBD1|TRBJ2-7
CASSYGQGNEQYF
TGTGCCAGCAGTTACGGACAGGGGAACGAGCAGTACTTC
>TRBV4-1|.|.|TRBJ2-7
CASSQETTSYEQYF
TGCGCCAGCAGCCAAGAGACTACCTCCTACGAGCAGTACTTC
>TRBV11-3|.|TRBD2|TRBJ2-3
CAKSSGGANYTQYF
TGTGCCAAATCAAGCGGGGGGGCCAATTATACGCAGTATTTT
>TRBV15|.|.|TRBJ1-1
CATSRDVREIMNTEAFF
TGTGCCACCAGCAGAGATGTCAGGGAAATCATGAACACTGAAGCTTTCTTT
>TRBV30|.|.|TRBJ2-3
CAWSPASRTDTQYF
TGTGCCTGGAGCCCGGCCAGTCGCACGGATACGCAGTATTTT
>TRBV11-2|.|.|TRBJ2-3
CASSPDGADTQYF
TGTGCCAGCAGTCCCGATGGGGCAGATACGCAGTATTTT
>TRBV9|.|.|TRBJ1-1
CASSDTGQNTEAFF
TGTGCCAGCAGCGATACTGGACAGAACACTGAAGCTTTCTTT
>TRBV6-5|.|TRBD1|TRBJ1-2
CASSYSAGGYGYTF
TGTGCTAGCAGTTACTCGGCAGGGGGCTATGGCTACACCTTC
>TRBV4-1|.|.|TRBJ2-2
CASSQAPGPRLNTGELFF
TGCGCCAGCAGCCAAGCCCCGGGACCACGTTTGAACACCGGGGAGCTGTTTTTT
>TRBV6-1|many|TRBD1|TRBJ2-3
CASSRTTGGTDTQYF
TGTGCCAGCAGCCGGACGACAGGGGGCACAGATACGCAGTATTTT
>TRBV19|.|.|TRBJ2-7
CASSIDPGSGEQYF
TGTGCCAGTAGTATAGATCCGGGGTCAGGGGAGCAGTACTTC
>TRBV7-2|.|TRBD2|TRBJ2-5
CASSLAGGGWEKTQYF
TGTGCCAGCAGCTTAGCCGGCGGGGGATGGGAGAAGACCCAGTACTTC
>TRBV13|.|TRBD1|TRBJ2-5
CASSSKDREETQYF
TGTGCCAGCAGCTCGAAAGACAGGGAAGAGACCCAGTACTTC
>TRBV4-1|.|.|TRBJ1-1
CASSQEELVDTEAFF
TGCGCCAGCAGCCAAGAAGAGTTAGTGGACACTGAAGCTTTCTTT
>TRBV10-3|.|.|TRBJ1-3
CAIRTNRAGNTIYF
TGTGCCATCAGGACCAACAGAGCTGGAAACACCATATATTTT
>TRBV11-2|few|.|TRBJ2-7
CASSLNEQYF
TGTGCCAGCAGCTTGAACGAGCAGTACTTC
>TRBV19|.|.|TRBJ2-1
CASSIGGLANEQFF
TGTGCCAGTAGTATCGGGGGGCTAGCGAATGAGCAGTTCTTC
>TRBV29-1|.|.|TRBJ2-7
CSGTPENTYEQYF
TGCAGCGGCACCCCCGAGAATACCTACGAGCAGTACTTC
>TRBV7-9|few|.|TRBJ2-7
CASSPPRGYGYEQYF
TGTGCCAGCAGCCCCCCCAGGGGATACGGCTACGAGCAGTACTTC
>TRBV19|.|TRBD1|TRBJ2-1
CASRGPGYNEQFF
TGTGCCAGCAGGGGGCCAGGGTACAATGAGCAGTTCTTC
>TRBV13|.|.|TRBJ2-7
CASSLAAYEQYF
TGTGCCAGCAGCTTAGCAGCATACGAGCAGTACTTC
>TRBV10-3|.|TRBD2|TRBJ2-7
CAISGTGTSGGGDEQYF
TGTGCCATCAGCGGAACCGGGACTAGCGGGGGGGGCGACGAGCAGTACTTC
>TRBV2|.|TRBD1|TRBJ1-5
CASRFTGAYQPQHF
TGTGCCAGCAGATTTACAGGGGCCTATCAGCCCCAGCATTTT
>TRBV2|few|TRBD2|TRBJ2-4
CATTSGGQGNIQYF
TGTGCCACCACTAGCGGGGGGCAAGGAAACATTCAGTACTTC
>TRBV4-1|.|TRBD1|TRBJ2-7
CASSLSGTGSYEQYF
TGCGCCAGCAGCCTGTCGGGGACAGGGTCGTACGAGCAGTACTTC